The following is a TCR beta chain sequence with its context. The target antigen is unknown. Donors were healthy Caucasian individuals from Russia aged about 6 to 90. This specimen belongs to a study of blood T cells in healthy people across ages. Notes on the study in general: Possibly confounding the expanded clonotype changes was the fact that donor CMV status was unknown.

The second PCR ran roughly 7 to 12 cycles with a sample-barcoded 5' primer and J-beta primers. Via MiXCR, TCRdb re-called the 5' RACE reads, giving one row per CDR3 protein. This sample yields 650,000 to 900,000 distinct CDR3 sequences, of which roughly 60% are seen a single time; 25% to 30% belongs to the top ten. The CDR3 is 18 residues long. Germline CDR1 is SGHTA and CDR2 is FQGNSA. With V trimmed by 2 bases and J by 4 bases, 13 bases remained unmatched. Sequences were obtained from blood. The V and J genes are TRBV7-2 and TRBJ2-3, with TRBD2 matching 9 bases. The receptor was derived from a man between 25 and 39 years old in good health. The chain's CDR3 is CASSLIPMGGGAPDTQYF. CDR3 nucleotide sequence: TGTGCCAGCAGCTTAATTCCGATGGGCGGGGGGGCCCCAGATACGCAGTATTTT. Combining the CDR3 with reference TRBV7-2 and TRBJ2-3 gives the whole variable domain GAGVSQSPSNKVTEKGKDVELRCDPISGHTALYWYRQSLGQGLEFLIYFQGNSAPDKSGLPSDRFSAERTGGSVSTLTIQRTQQEDSAVYLCASSLIPMGGGAPDTQYFGPGTRLTVL.